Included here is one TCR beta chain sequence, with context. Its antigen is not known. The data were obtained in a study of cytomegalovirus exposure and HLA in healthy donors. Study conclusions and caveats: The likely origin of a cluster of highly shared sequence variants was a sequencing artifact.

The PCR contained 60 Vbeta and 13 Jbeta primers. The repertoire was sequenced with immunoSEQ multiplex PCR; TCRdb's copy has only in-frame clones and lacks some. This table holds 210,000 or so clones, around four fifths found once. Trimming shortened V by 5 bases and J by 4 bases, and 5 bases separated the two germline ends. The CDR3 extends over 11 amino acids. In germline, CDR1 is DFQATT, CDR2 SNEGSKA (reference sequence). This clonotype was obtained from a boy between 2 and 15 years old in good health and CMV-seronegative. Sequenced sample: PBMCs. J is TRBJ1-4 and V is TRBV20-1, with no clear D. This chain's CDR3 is CSAGLNEKLFF. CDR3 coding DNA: TGCAGTGCTGGACTTAATGAAAAACTGTTTTTT.